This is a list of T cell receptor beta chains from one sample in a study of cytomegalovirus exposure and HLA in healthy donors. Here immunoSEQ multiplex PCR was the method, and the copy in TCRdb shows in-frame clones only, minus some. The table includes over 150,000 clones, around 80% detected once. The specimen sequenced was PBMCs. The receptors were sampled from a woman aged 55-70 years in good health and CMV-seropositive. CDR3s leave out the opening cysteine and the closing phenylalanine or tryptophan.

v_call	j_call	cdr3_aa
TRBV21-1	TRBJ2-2	ASSKWTSGYRGGELF
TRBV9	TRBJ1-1	ASSQGRRNTEAF
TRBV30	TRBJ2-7	AWDRGGSSYEQY
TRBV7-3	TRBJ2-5	ASAVGREETQY
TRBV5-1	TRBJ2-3	ASSLIAAVTSTDTQY
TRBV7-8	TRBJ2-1	ASSPGPALSSYNEQF
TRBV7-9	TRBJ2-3	ASTPGGLDTQY
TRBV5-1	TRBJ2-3	ASSTAGLTDTQY
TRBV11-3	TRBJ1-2	ASSLQGLDGYT
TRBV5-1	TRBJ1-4	ASSLVGGANEKLF
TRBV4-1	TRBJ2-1	ASSQGPGGTRSYNEQF
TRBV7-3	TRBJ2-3	ASSPGLRADTQY
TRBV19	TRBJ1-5	ASSIGTDNNQPQH
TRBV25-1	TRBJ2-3	AGDRGQADTQY
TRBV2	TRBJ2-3	ASSLRDSIRTDTQY
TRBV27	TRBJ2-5	ASGGGRPGETQY
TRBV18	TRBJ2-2	ASSPGLDTGELF